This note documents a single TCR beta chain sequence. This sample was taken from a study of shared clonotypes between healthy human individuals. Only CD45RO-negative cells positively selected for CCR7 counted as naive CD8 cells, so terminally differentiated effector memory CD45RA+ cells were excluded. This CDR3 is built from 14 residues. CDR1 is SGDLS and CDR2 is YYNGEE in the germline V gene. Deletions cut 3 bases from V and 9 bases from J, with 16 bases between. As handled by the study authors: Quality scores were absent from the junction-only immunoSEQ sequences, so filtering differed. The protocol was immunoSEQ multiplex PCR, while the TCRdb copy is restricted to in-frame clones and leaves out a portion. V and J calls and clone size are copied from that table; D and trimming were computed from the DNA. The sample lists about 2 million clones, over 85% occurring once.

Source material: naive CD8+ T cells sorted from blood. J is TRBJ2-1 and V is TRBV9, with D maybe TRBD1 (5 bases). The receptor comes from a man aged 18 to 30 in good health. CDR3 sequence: CASSGVLGDLEQFF. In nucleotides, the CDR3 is TGTGCCAGCAGCGGAGTTCTAGGGGATCTTGAGCAGTTCTTC.